A selection of T cell receptor beta chains follows, all from one sample in a study of shared clonotypes between healthy human individuals. Measured with immunoSEQ multiplex PCR; TCRdb has only the in-frame clones, and not every one. This sample has 2 million or so clones, with approximately 94% found just once. The sequenced sample was naive CD8+ T cells sorted from blood. These receptors originate from a young man in good health. Each CDR3 is given with its conserved first and last residue. A D gene is named only where the DNA matches it firmly. Rows give clone size only sometimes, using once, few, many, or a class for an expanded clone.

TRBV7-9	.	TRBD2	TRBJ2-5	18	TGTGCCAGCAGCTTAGAATGGCTAGCGGGGGACAAACAAGAGACCCAGTACTTC	CASSLEWLAGDKQETQYF
TRBV27	.	.	TRBJ2-7	15	TGTGCCAGCAGTTTTGGCGCAGGAACTGACTACGAGCAGTACTTC	CASSFGAGTDYEQYF
TRBV7-9	.	.	TRBJ1-2	14	TGTGCCAGCAGCGTGGGGTCAGCTAACTATGGCTACACCTTC	CASSVGSANYGYTF
TRBV7-9	.	.	TRBJ1-1	12	TGTGCCAGCAGCCTCCAGGACCCTGAAGCTTTCTTT	CASSLQDPEAFF
TRBV5-6	.	.	TRBJ2-2	12	TGTGCCAGCAGCTCGTGGAGTGGGGAGCTGTTTTTT	CASSSWSGELFF
TRBV19	once	.	TRBJ2-2	18	TGTGCCAGTAGTACGAGCCCCAGCGACCCTGAATACACCGGGGAGCTGTTTTTT	CASSTSPSDPEYTGELFF
TRBV5-1	.	.	TRBJ2-7	15	TGCGCCAGCAGCTGGGGACGGGGGACCTCCTACGAGCAGTACTTC	CASSWGRGTSYEQYF
TRBV29-1	.	TRBD2	TRBJ2-3	13	TGCAGCGCAACTAGCGGGAGAACAGATACGCAGTATTTT	CSATSGRTDTQYF
TRBV5-4	.	TRBD1	TRBJ2-1	14	TGTGCCAGCAGCTTTTCGGGACAGTACAATGAGCAGTTCTTC	CASSFSGQYNEQFF
TRBV5-6	.	TRBD2	TRBJ2-7	16	TGTGCCAGCAGCGTTGGGGGGGTCTATAGTTCCTACGAGCAGTACTTC	CASSVGGVYSSYEQYF
TRBV27	.	.	TRBJ2-1	15	TGTGCCAGCAGTTCCCGGGAGTCCCGCGCCAATGAGCAGTTCTTC	CASSSRESRANEQFF
TRBV7-9	.	.	TRBJ1-3	12	TGTGCCAGCAGCTTAAGCGGAAACACCATATATTTT	CASSLSGNTIYF
TRBV5-1	.	.	TRBJ2-1	13	TGCGCCAGCACTTCCTTGGGGGGAATTGAGCAGTTCTTC	CASTSLGGIEQFF
TRBV16	.	.	TRBJ2-2	14	TGTGCCAGCAGCCAATCCCCAGACACCGGGGAGCTGTTTTTT	CASSQSPDTGELFF
TRBV30	.	TRBD1	TRBJ1-6	15	TGTGCCTCTAAGACAGGGGTAGGCTATAATTCACCCCTCCACTTT	CASKTGVGYNSPLHF
TRBV25-1	.	.	TRBJ1-1	11	TGTGCCACCATTGGGAACACTGAAGCTTTCTTT	CATIGNTEAFF
TRBV2	.	.	TRBJ1-5	16	TGTGCCAGCAGTGATTTAGACAGCTATAGCAATCAGCCCCAGCATTTT	CASSDLDSYSNQPQHF
TRBV6-5	.	.	TRBJ2-7	14	TGTGCCAGCAGTTCTGGCTCAAGCTCCTACGAGCAGTACTTC	CASSSGSSSYEQYF
TRBV11-2	.	.	TRBJ2-3	13	TGTGCCAGCAGCTTAGTGCCAGGGTATACGCAGTATTTT	CASSLVPGYTQYF
TRBV2	.	.	TRBJ1-6	18	TGTGCCAGCAGGGGGGAGACAGTCGCCTCCCTGGATAATTCACCCCTCCACTTT	CASRGETVASLDNSPLHF
TRBV30	.	.	TRBJ1-3	12	TGTGCCTGGACTGTTTCTGGAAACACCATATATTTT	CAWTVSGNTIYF
TRBV5-4	once	TRBD1	TRBJ1-2	13	TGTGCCAGCAGCTTGTGGACAGGGGACGGCTACACCTTC	CASSLWTGDGYTF
TRBV6-5	.	TRBD2	TRBJ2-7	15	TGTGCCAGCAGTTATGGGGCTAGCGGGGGGACTAAGCAGTACTTC	CASSYGASGGTKQYF
TRBV9	.	TRBD2	TRBJ2-2	15	TGTGCCAGTGCCGCACCAGCGGGAGTGCCCGGGGAGCTGTTTTTT	CASAAPAGVPGELFF
TRBV19	.	.	TRBJ2-7	13	TGTGCCAGTAGTCCCGGCGGCTTCCACGAGCAGTACTTC	CASSPGGFHEQYF
TRBV4-3	.	TRBD2	TRBJ2-3	16	TGCGCCAGCAGCCCCGGACTAGCGGGAGTGGCAGATACGCAGTATTTT	CASSPGLAGVADTQYF
TRBV5-6	.	.	TRBJ2-7	13	TGTGCCAGCAGCCCCGGGGCCGACTACGAGCAGTACTTC	CASSPGADYEQYF
TRBV19	.	.	TRBJ2-6	16	TGTGCCAGTAGAGGGGTCGGAAGCCCTGGGGCCAACGTCCTGACTTTC	CASRGVGSPGANVLTF
TRBV11-1	.	.	TRBJ2-5	12	TGTGCCAGCAGCTCCAGTGGAGAGACCCAGTACTTC	CASSSSGETQYF
TRBV5-6	once	.	TRBJ2-5	13	TGTGCCAGCGGCCCGGGACTCACGTCCGCTGGGTACTTC	CASGPGLTSAGYF
TRBV5-1	few	.	TRBJ1-2	13	TGCGCCAGCAGCTTGGTTTCAGGCTATGGCTACACCTTC	CASSLVSGYGYTF
TRBV7-3	.	TRBD2	TRBJ2-1	16	TGTGCCAGCAGCCCCCCGGGCGGGGGGGCCGACAATGAGCAGTTCTTC	CASSPPGGGADNEQFF
TRBV12-1	.	.	TRBJ2-1	16	TGTGCCAGCATCCCGTTGTGCGGGAGCTCCTACAATGAGCAGTTCTTC	CASIPLCGSSYNEQFF
TRBV2	.	.	TRBJ2-2	15	TGTGCCAGCAGTGATTCGCCACCACCGACCGGGGAGCTGTTTTTT	CASSDSPPPTGELFF
TRBV7-9	.	.	TRBJ2-7	14	TGTGCCAGCAGCCGGGGACCGATGAACTACGAGCAGTACTTC	CASSRGPMNYEQYF
TRBV11-2	.	.	TRBJ2-5	14	TGTGCCAGCAGCTACCTTTTGGGGCAAGAGACCCAGTACTTC	CASSYLLGQETQYF
TRBV27	.	TRBD2	TRBJ2-7	15	TGTGCCAGCAGTTTCCGGACTAGCGGGGTGAACGAGCAGTACTTC	CASSFRTSGVNEQYF
TRBV7-2	.	.	TRBJ2-5	14	TGTGCCAGCAGCTGGGGGGGCAGCCAAGAGACCCAGTACTTC	CASSWGGSQETQYF
TRBV9	.	.	TRBJ1-3	15	TGTGCCAGCAGCGTAGGGGTAGGGGTGACTCCCACCATATATTTT	CASSVGVGVTPTIYF
TRBV28	.	.	TRBJ1-6	13	TGTGCCAGCAGTTTGTCCGGAGATTCACCCCTCCACTTT	CASSLSGDSPLHF
TRBV6-1	.	.	TRBJ2-7	14	TGTGCCAGCGAGACCGGGATGCATCCTTTGGAGCAGTACTTC	CASETGMHPLEQYF
TRBV27	.	TRBD1	TRBJ2-4	14	TGTGCCAGCAGTTTACGGACAGGGGAAAACATTCAGTACTTC	CASSLRTGENIQYF